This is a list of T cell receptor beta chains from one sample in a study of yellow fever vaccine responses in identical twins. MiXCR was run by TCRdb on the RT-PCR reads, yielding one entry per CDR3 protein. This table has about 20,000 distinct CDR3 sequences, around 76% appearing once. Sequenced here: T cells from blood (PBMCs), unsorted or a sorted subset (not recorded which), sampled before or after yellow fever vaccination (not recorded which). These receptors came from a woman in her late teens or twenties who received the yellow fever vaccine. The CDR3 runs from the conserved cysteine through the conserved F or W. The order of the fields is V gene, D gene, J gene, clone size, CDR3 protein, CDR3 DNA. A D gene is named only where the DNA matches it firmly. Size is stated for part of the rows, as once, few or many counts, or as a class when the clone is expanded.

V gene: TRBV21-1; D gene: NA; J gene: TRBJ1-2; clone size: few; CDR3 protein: CASSLQDREDYGYTF; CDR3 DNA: TGTGCCAGCAGCCTCCAGGACAGGGAGGACTATGGCTACACCTTC
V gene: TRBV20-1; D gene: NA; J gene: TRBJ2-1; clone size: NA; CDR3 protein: CSARGGPSYNEQFF; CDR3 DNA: TGCAGTGCTAGAGGGGGCCCCTCCTACAATGAGCAGTTCTTC
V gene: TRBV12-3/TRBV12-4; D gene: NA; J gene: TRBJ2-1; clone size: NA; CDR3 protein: CASLASWHEQFF; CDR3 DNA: TGTGCCAGCTTGGCTAGTTGGCATGAGCAGTTCTTC
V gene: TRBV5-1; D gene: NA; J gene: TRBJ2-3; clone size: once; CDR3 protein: CASSLGDSGAGDTQYF; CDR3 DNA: TGCGCCAGCAGCTTGGGGGACAGCGGAGCGGGGGATACGCAGTATTTT
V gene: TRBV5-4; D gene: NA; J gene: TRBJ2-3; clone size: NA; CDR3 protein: CASSSGAGSTDTQYF; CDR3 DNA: TGTGCCAGCAGCTCCGGCGCGGGGAGCACAGATACGCAGTATTTT
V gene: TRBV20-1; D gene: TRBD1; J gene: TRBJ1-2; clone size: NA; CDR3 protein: CSAKDRDLGYTF; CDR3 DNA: TGCAGTGCTAAGGACAGGGATCTGGGCTACACCTTC
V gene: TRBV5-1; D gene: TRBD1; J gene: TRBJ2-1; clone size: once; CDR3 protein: CASSWTGNNEQFF; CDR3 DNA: TGCGCCAGCAGCTGGACAGGGAACAATGAGCAGTTCTTC
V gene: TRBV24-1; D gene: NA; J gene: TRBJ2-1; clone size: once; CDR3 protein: CATRAEGRGGEQFF; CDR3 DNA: TGTGCCACACGCGCGGAGGGCCGTGGGGGTGAGCAGTTCTTC
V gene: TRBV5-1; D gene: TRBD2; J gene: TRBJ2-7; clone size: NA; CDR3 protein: CASSAGLAYSYEQYF; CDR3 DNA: TGCGCCAGCAGCGCGGGACTAGCCTATTCCTACGAGCAGTACTTC
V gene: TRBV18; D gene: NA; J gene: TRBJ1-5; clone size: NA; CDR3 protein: CASSQQRGSNQPQHF; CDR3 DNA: TGTGCCAGCTCACAGCAGAGGGGAAGCAATCAGCCCCAGCATTTT
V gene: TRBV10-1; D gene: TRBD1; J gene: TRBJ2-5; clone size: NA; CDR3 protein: CASSPGGQQETQYF; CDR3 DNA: TGCGCCAGCAGTCCAGGGGGACAGCAAGAGACCCAGTACTTC
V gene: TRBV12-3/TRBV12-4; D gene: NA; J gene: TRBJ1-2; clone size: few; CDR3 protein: CASRLAPGDDYGYTF; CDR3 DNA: TGTGCCAGCAGGCTAGCACCAGGGGACGACTATGGCTACACCTTC
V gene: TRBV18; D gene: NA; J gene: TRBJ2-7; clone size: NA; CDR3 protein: CASSPWDNSYEQYF; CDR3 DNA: TGTGCCAGCTCACCTTGGGACAATTCCTACGAGCAGTACTTC
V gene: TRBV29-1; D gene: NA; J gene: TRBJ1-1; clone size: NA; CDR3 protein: CSVEGRPGRGNTEAFF; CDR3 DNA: TGCAGCGTTGAAGGGAGGCCAGGAAGGGGGAACACTGAAGCTTTCTTT
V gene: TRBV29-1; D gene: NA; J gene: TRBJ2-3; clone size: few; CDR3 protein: CSVEDTDTQYF; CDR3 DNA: TGCAGCGTTGAGGACACAGATACGCAGTATTTT
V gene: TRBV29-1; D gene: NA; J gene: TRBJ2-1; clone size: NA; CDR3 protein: CSGGQSSYNEQFF; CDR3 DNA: TGCAGCGGTGGACAGAGCTCCTACAATGAGCAGTTCTTC
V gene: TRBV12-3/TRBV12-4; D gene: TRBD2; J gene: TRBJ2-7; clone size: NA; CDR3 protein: CASKLAGGSYEQYF; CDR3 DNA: TGTGCCAGCAAGCTAGCGGGAGGATCCTACGAGCAGTACTTC
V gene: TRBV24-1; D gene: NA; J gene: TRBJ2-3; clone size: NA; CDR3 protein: CATSDRQRVWTDTQYF; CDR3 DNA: TGTGCCACCAGCGACAGGCAGCGGGTCTGGACAGATACGCAGTATTTT
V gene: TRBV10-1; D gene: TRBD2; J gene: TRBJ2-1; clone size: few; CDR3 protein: CASSLGTSGPYNEQFF; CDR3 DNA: TGCGCCAGCAGCCTGGGGACTAGCGGACCCTACAATGAGCAGTTCTTC
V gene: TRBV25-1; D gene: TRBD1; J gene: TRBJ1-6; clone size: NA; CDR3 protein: CASSIQDRVGSPLHF; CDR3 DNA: TGTGCCAGCAGTATTCAGGACAGGGTCGGTTCACCCCTCCACTTT
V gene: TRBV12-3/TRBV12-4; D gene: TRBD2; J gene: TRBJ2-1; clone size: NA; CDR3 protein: CASRLGGLAGYSEQFF; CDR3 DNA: TGTGCCAGCAGACTAGGCGGACTAGCGGGGTACAGTGAGCAGTTCTTC
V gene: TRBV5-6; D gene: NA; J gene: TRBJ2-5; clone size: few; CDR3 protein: CASSFGSGQETQYF; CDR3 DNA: TGTGCCAGCAGCTTTGGGAGCGGGCAAGAGACCCAGTACTTC
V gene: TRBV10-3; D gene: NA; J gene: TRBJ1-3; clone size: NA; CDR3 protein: CAISEPSGNTIYF; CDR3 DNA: TGTGCCATCAGTGAGCCGTCCGGAAACACCATATATTTT
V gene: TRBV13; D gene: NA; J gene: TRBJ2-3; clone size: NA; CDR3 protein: CASNLEGREDTQYF; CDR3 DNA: TGTGCCAGCAACCTGGAGGGAAGGGAAGATACGCAGTATTTT
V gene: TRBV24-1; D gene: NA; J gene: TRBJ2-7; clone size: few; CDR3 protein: CATSDPGSSYEQYF; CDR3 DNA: TGTGCCACCAGTGACCCCGGGTCCTCCTACGAGCAGTACTTC
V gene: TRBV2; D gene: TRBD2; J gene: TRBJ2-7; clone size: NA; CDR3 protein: CAKTSGNSYEQYF; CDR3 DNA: TGTGCCAAGACTAGCGGGAACTCCTACGAGCAGTACTTC
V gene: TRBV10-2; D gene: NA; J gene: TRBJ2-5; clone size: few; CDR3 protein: CASSWAGGGETQYF; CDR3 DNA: TGCGCCAGCAGTTGGGCTGGGGGCGGAGAGACCCAGTACTTC
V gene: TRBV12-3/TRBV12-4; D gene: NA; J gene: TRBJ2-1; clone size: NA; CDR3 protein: CASRARAEQFF; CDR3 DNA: TGTGCCAGCAGAGCTAGGGCTGAGCAGTTCTTC
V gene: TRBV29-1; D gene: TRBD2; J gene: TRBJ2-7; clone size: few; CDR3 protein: CSVDPRGAGDEQYF; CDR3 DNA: TGCAGCGTTGATCCCCGCGGGGCGGGAGACGAGCAGTACTTC
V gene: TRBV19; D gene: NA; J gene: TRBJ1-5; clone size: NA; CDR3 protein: CASSKGYSNQPQHF; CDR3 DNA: TGTGCCAGTAGTAAAGGGTATAGCAATCAGCCCCAGCATTTT
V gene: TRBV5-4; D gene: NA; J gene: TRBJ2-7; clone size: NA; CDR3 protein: CASSLMPGSYEQYF; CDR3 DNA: TGTGCCAGCAGCTTGATGCCGGGGTCCTACGAGCAGTACTTC
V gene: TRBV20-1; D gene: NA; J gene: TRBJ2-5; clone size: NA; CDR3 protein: CSARAGQETQYF; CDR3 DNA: TGCAGTGCTAGGGCGGGACAAGAGACCCAGTACTTC
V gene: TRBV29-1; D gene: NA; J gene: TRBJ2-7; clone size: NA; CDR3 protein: CSVAAGTGEQYF; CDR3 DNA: TGCAGCGTTGCTGCGGGGACGGGAGAGCAGTACTTC
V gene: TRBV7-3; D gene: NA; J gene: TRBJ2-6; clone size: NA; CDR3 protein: CASNLAGSSGANVLTF; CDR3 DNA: TGTGCCAGCAACTTAGCAGGAAGCTCTGGGGCCAACGTCCTGACTTTC
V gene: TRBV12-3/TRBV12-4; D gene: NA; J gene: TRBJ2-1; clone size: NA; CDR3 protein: CASSLGLRQDNEQFF; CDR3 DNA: TGTGCCAGCAGCTTAGGACTTCGCCAAGACAATGAGCAGTTCTTC
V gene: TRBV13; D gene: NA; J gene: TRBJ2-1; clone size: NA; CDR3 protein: CASSSGLFNEQFF; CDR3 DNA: TGTGCCAGCAGCTCAGGACTATTCAATGAGCAGTTCTTC
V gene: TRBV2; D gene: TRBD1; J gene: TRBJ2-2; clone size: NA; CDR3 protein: CASSEPDRAAGELFF; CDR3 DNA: TGTGCCAGCAGTGAACCGGACAGGGCAGCCGGGGAGCTGTTTTTT
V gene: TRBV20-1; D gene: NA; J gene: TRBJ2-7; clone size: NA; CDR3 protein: CSAPDTSYEQYF; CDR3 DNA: TGCAGTGCTCCGGACACCTCCTACGAGCAGTACTTC
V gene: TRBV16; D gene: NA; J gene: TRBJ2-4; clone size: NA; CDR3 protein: CASSQIDIQYF; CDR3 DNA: TGTGCCAGCAGCCAAATCGACATTCAGTACTTC
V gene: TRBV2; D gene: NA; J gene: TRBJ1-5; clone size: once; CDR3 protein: CASSRWFNQPQHF; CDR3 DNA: TGTGCCAGCAGTAGATGGTTCAATCAGCCCCAGCATTTT
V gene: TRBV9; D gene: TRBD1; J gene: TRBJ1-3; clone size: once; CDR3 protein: CASSPPGGIAGNTIYF; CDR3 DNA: TGTGCCAGCAGCCCTCCAGGGGGCATTGCTGGAAACACCATATATTTT
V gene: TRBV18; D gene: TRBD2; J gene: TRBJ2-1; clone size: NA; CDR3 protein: CASSPPRGSHYNEQFF; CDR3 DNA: TGTGCCAGCTCACCGCCGCGGGGGAGCCACTACAATGAGCAGTTCTTC
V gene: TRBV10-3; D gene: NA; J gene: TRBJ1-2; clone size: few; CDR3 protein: CAISEPYTGNYGYTF; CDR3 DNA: TGTGCCATCAGTGAGCCGTACACAGGGAACTATGGCTACACCTTC
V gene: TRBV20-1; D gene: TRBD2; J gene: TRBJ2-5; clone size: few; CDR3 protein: CSARPHGLAGGHQETQYF; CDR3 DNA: TGCAGTGCTAGACCCCACGGACTAGCGGGGGGACACCAAGAGACCCAGTACTTC
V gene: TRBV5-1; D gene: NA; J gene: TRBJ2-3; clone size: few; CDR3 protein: CASSQGIDTQYF; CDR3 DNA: TGCGCCAGCAGCCAGGGCATAGATACGCAGTATTTT
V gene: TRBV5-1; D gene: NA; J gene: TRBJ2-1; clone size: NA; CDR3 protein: CAIPFAVPENEQFF; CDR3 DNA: TGCGCCATCCCATTCGCGGTACCGGAGAATGAGCAGTTCTTC
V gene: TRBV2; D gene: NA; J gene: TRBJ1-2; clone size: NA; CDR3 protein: CASSQDRFYGYTF; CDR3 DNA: TGTGCCAGCAGTCAAGACAGGTTCTATGGCTACACCTTC
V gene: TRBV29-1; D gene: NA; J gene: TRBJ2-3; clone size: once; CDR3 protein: CSVVRGLTDTQYF; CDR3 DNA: TGCAGCGTTGTCCGGGGGCTAACAGATACGCAGTATTTT
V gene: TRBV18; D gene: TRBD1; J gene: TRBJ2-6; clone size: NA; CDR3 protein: CASSTDRGLGGANVLTF; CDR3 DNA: TGTGCCAGCTCTACCGACAGGGGGCTAGGTGGGGCCAACGTCCTGACTTTC
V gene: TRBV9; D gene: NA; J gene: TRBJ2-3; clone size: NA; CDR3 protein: CASSSTSTDTQYF; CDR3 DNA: TGTGCCAGCAGCTCCACCTCCACAGATACGCAGTATTTT